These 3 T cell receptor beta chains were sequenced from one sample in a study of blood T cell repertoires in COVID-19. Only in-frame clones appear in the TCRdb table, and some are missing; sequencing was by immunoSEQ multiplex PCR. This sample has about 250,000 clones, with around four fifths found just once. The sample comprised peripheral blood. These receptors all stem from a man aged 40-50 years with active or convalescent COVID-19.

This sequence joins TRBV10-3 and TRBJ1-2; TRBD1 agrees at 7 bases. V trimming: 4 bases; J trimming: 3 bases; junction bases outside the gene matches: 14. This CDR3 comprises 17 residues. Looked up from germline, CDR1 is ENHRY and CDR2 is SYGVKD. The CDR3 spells CAISGMGRGKVDYGYTF. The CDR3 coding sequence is TGTGCCATCAGTGGGATGGGCAGGGGGAAGGTGGACTATGGCTACACCTTC.

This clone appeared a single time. CDR3 sequence: CASRGQAQQGEAFF. As DNA, the CDR3 is TGTGCCAGCAGGGGACAGGCGCAACAGGGTGAAGCTTTCTTT. The chain uses TRBV6-6 and TRBJ1-1, with 8 bases identical to TRBD1. Losses at the gene ends were 6 bases for V and 7 bases for J; bases not matched to a gene: 10. The CDR3 totals 14 residues. Germline assignment: CDR1 MNHNY and CDR2 SVGAGI (reference sequence).

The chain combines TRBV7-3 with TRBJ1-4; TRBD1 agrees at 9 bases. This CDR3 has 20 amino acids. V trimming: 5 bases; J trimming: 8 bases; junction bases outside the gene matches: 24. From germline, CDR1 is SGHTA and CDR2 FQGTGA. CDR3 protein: CASSPKSPHLRDRAREKLFF. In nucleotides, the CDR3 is TGTGCCAGCAGCCCGAAAAGCCCCCACCTCCGGGACAGGGCTCGAGAAAAACTGTTTTTT.